This TCR beta chain was recorded in a study of shared clonotypes between healthy human individuals. Overall study results and limits: Non-shared clonotypes showed lower generation probabilities than clonotypes common to all four donors. Sorted-subset sequencing was shown by rarefaction to be incomplete despite large depth.

Trimming stripped 5 bases from V and 6 bases from J, with 18 bases between. Per germline, CDR1 SGHRS and CDR2 YFSETQ. The CDR3 has 15 residues. Note on this clone: Its matching antigen is unknown.

CD4+ cells underwent separation, giving CD45RA+ naive and CD45RA-negative memory subsets. Samples underwent the assay at deep level. Data came from immunoSEQ multiplex PCR; TCRdb stores just in-frame clones and leaves some out. The sample consists of about 710,000 clones, around 73% of them appearing once. The sample comprised memory CD4+ T cells sorted from blood. Indicated subset: CD45RA-negative fraction. The chain employs TRBV5-1 and TRBJ1-5; D uncertain. The clonotype was recovered from a woman aged 25-40 years in good health. The DNA for the CDR3 is TGCGCCAGCAGACTGGACCTGGCGGGGAGTCAGCCCCAGCATTTT. The encoded protein is CASRLDLAGSQPQHF.